The source of this T cell receptor (beta chain) is a study of T-cell reconstitution after alpha-beta-depleted transplantation in children. Findings and caveats of the study: Where some patients showed high TCRbeta diversity at day 60, it came from recipient T cells and thymic progenitors that had survived. Expanded graft clones, several hundred of them, were reportedly the source of alpha-beta T cells about two months after transplant.

As for this clonotype: Its cognate antigen is unknown.

This sample's TCRbeta library carried unique molecular identifier barcodes. TCRdb analysed the PCR reads with MiXCR anew, one entry per CDR3 protein. The sample lists about 1,000,000 distinct CDR3 sequences, roughly 29% seen once, with approximately 30% in the top ten. This CDR3 has 18 amino acids. V and J are TRBV21-1 and TRBJ2-1; TRBD2, as called in the table, went unchecked against the DNA. TRBV21-1 constitutes a pseudogene. The input for sequencing was PBMCs, mostly from graft donor cells, taken 360 days after TCRalphabeta/CD19-depleted stem cell transplant. This clonotype originated in a boy under three years old who had a stem cell transplant for SCID, so the T cells may come from the graft donor. The CDR3 DNA reads TGTGCCAGCAGGGGGAGTTTTCGAGGAGGGAGGCTACAGGATGAGCAGTTCTTC. This sequence encodes CASRGSFRGGRLQDEQFF.